These T cell receptor beta chains were read from a single sample in a study of T cell responses to AZD1222 COVID-19 vaccine. The method was immunoSEQ multiplex PCR; TCRdb's version includes in-frame clones alone and lacks a portion of them. Of over 110,000 clones listed, under 95% are singletons. The source was peripheral blood, collected on day 0 of AZD1222 vaccination. These receptors were taken from an adult in good health. Each CDR3 is given with its conserved first and last residue. Each record gives: CDR3 protein, CDR3 DNA, clone size, CDR3 length, J gene, V gene, D gene. A D gene is named only where the DNA matches it firmly. Rows give clone size only sometimes, using once, few, many, or a class for an expanded clone.

CDR3: CASSLGVPLETQYF; DNA: TGTGCCAGCAGCCTGGGGGTACCATTAGAGACCCAGTACTTC; size: NA; length: 14; J: TRBJ2-5; V: TRBV7-8; D: NA
CDR3: CASSYGPNSNQPQHF; DNA: TGTGCCAGCAGTTACGGACCGAATAGCAATCAGCCCCAGCATTTT; size: NA; length: 15; J: TRBJ1-5; V: TRBV6-5; D: NA
CDR3: CASSAGQGTSTDTQYF; DNA: TGCGCCAGCAGTGCGGGACAGGGGACTAGCACAGATACGCAGTATTTT; size: NA; length: 16; J: TRBJ2-3; V: TRBV4-1; D: TRBD1
CDR3: CASSLAMGGTNEQFF; DNA: TGTGCCAGCAGCCTCGCTATGGGAGGGACCAATGAGCAGTTCTTC; size: NA; length: 15; J: TRBJ2-1; V: TRBV4-2; D: TRBD2
CDR3: CASSLYGRTEAFF; DNA: TGTGCCAGCAGCTTATATGGTAGGACTGAAGCTTTCTTT; size: NA; length: 13; J: TRBJ1-1; V: TRBV11-2; D: NA
CDR3: CASSLAWNGPGAGELFF; DNA: TGTGCCAGCAGCTTAGCTTGGAATGGCCCTGGCGCCGGGGAGCTGTTTTTT; size: NA; length: 17; J: TRBJ2-2; V: TRBV7-2; D: NA
CDR3: CASSGRTSSYTF; DNA: TGTGCCAGCAGCGGACGGACGTCGAGCTACACCTTC; size: once; length: 12; J: TRBJ1-2; V: TRBV7-2; D: NA
CDR3: CASSLIGDPGGRNNEQFF; DNA: TGTGCCAGCAGCTTAATTGGGGATCCGGGAGGGCGAAACAATGAGCAGTTCTTC; size: NA; length: 18; J: TRBJ2-1; V: TRBV7-9; D: TRBD2
CDR3: CSAAWRDTQYF; DNA: TGCAGTGCTGCCTGGCGAGATACGCAGTATTTT; size: NA; length: 11; J: TRBJ2-3; V: TRBV20-1; D: NA
CDR3: CSASPGQGTYEQYF; DNA: TGCAGTGCTAGTCCGGGACAGGGAACCTACGAGCAGTACTTC; size: NA; length: 14; J: TRBJ2-7; V: TRBV20-1; D: TRBD1
CDR3: CASSLAIISTDTQYF; DNA: TGTGCCAGCAGCTTAGCAATCATTAGCACAGATACGCAGTATTTT; size: NA; length: 15; J: TRBJ2-3; V: TRBV7-2; D: NA
CDR3: CASSLTGTGVLRNTEAFF; DNA: TGTGCCAGCAGCTTAACGGGAACAGGGGTGTTGAGGAACACTGAAGCTTTCTTT; size: NA; length: 18; J: TRBJ1-1; V: TRBV7-3; D: TRBD1
CDR3: CASSSYLGGGDQPQHF; DNA: TGTGCCAGCAGCTCCTATTTAGGGGGCGGGGATCAGCCCCAGCATTTT; size: NA; length: 16; J: TRBJ1-5; V: TRBV5-8; D: TRBD1
CDR3: CASSAGRLNTEAFF; DNA: TGTGCCAGTAGTGCGGGACGGTTGAACACTGAAGCTTTCTTT; size: NA; length: 14; J: TRBJ1-1; V: TRBV19; D: NA
CDR3: CASSYSFNVGSKYEQYF; DNA: TGTGCCAGCAGTTACTCCTTCAACGTAGGGAGTAAGTACGAGCAGTACTTC; size: NA; length: 17; J: TRBJ2-7; V: TRBV6-2/TRBV6-3; D: NA
CDR3: CASSPTPGEVRTGELFF; DNA: TGTGCCAGCAGCCCCACCCCAGGAGAGGTTCGGACCGGGGAGCTGTTTTTT; size: NA; length: 17; J: TRBJ2-2; V: TRBV14; D: NA
CDR3: CSVFHTSQETQYF; DNA: TGCAGCGTCTTTCACACAAGTCAAGAGACCCAGTACTTC; size: NA; length: 13; J: TRBJ2-5; V: TRBV29-1; D: NA
CDR3: CASSLPRTGGGETQYF; DNA: TGTGCCAGCAGCTTGCCAAGGACAGGGGGCGGAGAGACCCAGTACTTC; size: NA; length: 16; J: TRBJ2-5; V: TRBV7-8; D: TRBD1
CDR3: CASSLQGNEQFF; DNA: TGTGCCAGCAGCCTACAGGGGAATGAGCAGTTCTTC; size: NA; length: 12; J: TRBJ2-1; V: TRBV7-3; D: TRBD1
CDR3: CASSPLGAAGGNEQFF; DNA: TGTGCCAGCTCACCGTTGGGTGCGGCAGGGGGGAATGAGCAGTTCTTC; size: NA; length: 16; J: TRBJ2-1; V: TRBV18; D: NA
CDR3: CASSSDRGLGEQYF; DNA: TGCGCCAGCAGTTCGGACAGGGGGCTGGGAGAGCAGTACTTC; size: NA; length: 14; J: TRBJ2-7; V: TRBV5-1; D: TRBD1
CDR3: CSARRTYEQYF; DNA: TGCAGTGCTAGAAGGACCTACGAGCAGTACTTC; size: NA; length: 11; J: TRBJ2-7; V: TRBV20-1; D: NA
CDR3: CASSPLVGPGQGAGEQFF; DNA: TGTGCCAGCAGCCCTCTAGTTGGACCGGGACAGGGGGCTGGTGAGCAGTTCTTC; size: NA; length: 18; J: TRBJ2-1; V: TRBV7-3; D: TRBD1
CDR3: CASSPLSRGEETQYF; DNA: TGTGCCAGCAGCCCCCTCTCGAGGGGGGAAGAGACCCAGTACTTC; size: NA; length: 15; J: TRBJ2-5; V: TRBV16; D: NA
CDR3: CASRAGNSGNTIYF; DNA: TGTGCCAGCAGGGCAGGCAACTCTGGAAACACCATATATTTT; size: once; length: 14; J: TRBJ1-3; V: TRBV2; D: NA
CDR3: CASSPPGLAADTQYF; DNA: TGTGCCAGCAGTCCCCCGGGACTAGCAGCAGATACGCAGTATTTT; size: NA; length: 15; J: TRBJ2-3; V: TRBV6-5; D: TRBD2
CDR3: CASSQVATNEKLFF; DNA: TGCGCCAGCAGCCAAGTGGCAACTAATGAAAAACTGTTTTTT; size: NA; length: 14; J: TRBJ1-4; V: TRBV4-1; D: NA
CDR3: CASSEDRPGGYTF; DNA: TGTGCCAGTAGCGAGGACAGGCCGGGTGGCTACACCTTC; size: NA; length: 13; J: TRBJ1-2; V: TRBV19; D: TRBD1
CDR3: CASLGLYYGYTF; DNA: TGTGCCAGCCTAGGGTTGTACTATGGCTACACCTTC; size: once; length: 12; J: TRBJ1-2; V: TRBV2; D: NA
CDR3: CASSPGQGLRYTF; DNA: TGTGCCAGCAGTCCCGGACAGGGGTTGCGCTACACCTTC; size: once; length: 13; J: TRBJ1-2; V: TRBV12-3/TRBV12-4; D: TRBD1
CDR3: CASSQGRQQGTEAFF; DNA: TGTGCCAGCTCCCAGGGCCGGCAGCAAGGGACCGAAGCTTTCTTT; size: NA; length: 15; J: TRBJ1-1; V: TRBV18; D: NA
CDR3: CASSLTRGTEAFF; DNA: TGTGCCAGCAGCCTTACCCGAGGGACTGAAGCTTTCTTT; size: NA; length: 13; J: TRBJ1-1; V: TRBV6-5; D: NA
CDR3: CASSLFESQKLFF; DNA: TGTGCCAGCAGCTTATTTGAGTCTCAAAAACTGTTTTTT; size: once; length: 13; J: TRBJ1-4; V: TRBV11-2; D: NA
CDR3: CSVLGQGHTEAFF; DNA: TGCAGCGTCCTCGGACAGGGGCACACTGAAGCTTTCTTT; size: NA; length: 13; J: TRBJ1-1; V: TRBV29-1; D: TRBD1
CDR3: CASSPSAGTGVPDTQYF; DNA: TGTGCCAGCAGCCCATCCGCCGGGACAGGGGTCCCAGATACGCAGTATTTT; size: NA; length: 17; J: TRBJ2-3; V: TRBV11-2; D: TRBD1
CDR3: CASSILGSRTDTQYF; DNA: TGTGCCAGTAGTATCTTAGGCAGCCGCACAGATACGCAGTATTTT; size: NA; length: 15; J: TRBJ2-3; V: TRBV19; D: NA
CDR3: CASSLGDRTSGKMGSYNEQFF; DNA: TGCGCCAGCAGCTTGGGGGACCGGACTAGCGGGAAAATGGGCTCCTACAATGAGCAGTTCTTC; size: NA; length: 21; J: TRBJ2-1; V: TRBV5-1; D: TRBD2
CDR3: CASSYVLRGEQYF; DNA: TGTGCCAGCAGTTACGTATTAAGGGGTGAGCAGTACTTC; size: NA; length: 13; J: TRBJ2-7; V: TRBV6-5; D: NA